Following are 9 T cell receptor beta chains from one sample sequenced in a study of early T cells in non-severe SARS-CoV-2 infection. TCRdb analysed the 5' RACE reads with MiXCR anew, one entry per CDR3 protein. This sample yields 35,000 to 45,000 distinct CDR3 sequences, of which about 6% are seen a single time; around 7.7% belongs to the top ten. The starting material was whole blood, obtained at baseline. These receptor sequences come from an adult who was a healthcare worker with PCR-confirmed SARS-CoV-2 infection or an uninfected control (not recorded which).

Note on this clonotype: A much larger clone differs by one base, so this may be a read error. The chain recombines TRBV7-9 with TRBJ1-1; D is possibly TRBD1 (6 bases). The CDR3 runs to 14 residues. CDR1 is SEHNR and CDR2 is FQNEAQ in the germline V gene (reference sequence). This chain's CDR3 is CVSSSLTSTRGAFF. The CDR3 bases are TGTGTCAGCAGCTCCTTGACTTCTACCAGGGGAGCTTTCTTT. Filled out from reference TRBV7-9 and TRBJ1-1, the complete variable domain reads DTGVSQNPRHKITKRGQNVTFRCDPISEHNRLYWYRQTLGQGPEFLTYFQNEAQLEKSRLLSDRFSAERPKGSFSTLEIQRTEQGDSAMYLCVSSSLTSTRGAFFGQGTRLTVV.

The chain recombines TRBV4-3 with TRBJ2-3; no reliable D call. The CDR3 contains 15 residues. Germline CDR1 is LGHNA and CDR2 is YSLEER. V lost 0 bases to trimming and J lost 2 bases, with 9 bases between them. CDR3 loop: CASSQEGRSTDTQYF. Written as DNA, the CDR3 is TGCGCCAGCAGCCAAGAGGGCAGGTCCACAGATACGCAGTATTTT.

Only a few counts were recorded for this clonotype. The chain recombines TRBV10-3 with TRBJ2-5; D uncertain. The V end lost 2 bases, the J end lost 2 bases, and 6 bases lay between the germline ends. CDR1 and CDR2 (germline): ENHRY, SYGVKD. This CDR3 region has 13 residues. As DNA, the CDR3 is TGTGCCATCAGTGAGGGCAGGCAAGAGACCCAGTACTTC. It specifies CAISEGRQETQYF.

V is TRBV21-1 and J is TRBJ1-1. TRBV21-1 is listed as a pseudogene. The CDR3 loop spans 15 amino acids. CDR3 loop: CASSNTARSDTEAFF. The CDR3 DNA follows: TGTGCCAGCAGCAATACGGCCCGCTCGGACACTGAAGCTTTCTTT.

V usage is TRBV7-2 and J usage is TRBJ2-7; 8 bases agree with TRBD1. V lost 5 bases and J lost 4; bases outside the gene matches: 10. This CDR3 has 15 residues. Germline V gene sequence: CDR1 SGHTA, CDR2 FQGNSA. CDR3 in amino acids: CASSEDRDRSYEQYF. The CDR3 nucleotides are TGTGCCAGCAGCGAGGACCGGGACAGGTCGTACGAGCAGTACTTC.

This clonotype was detected many times. This rearrangement joins TRBV7-9 to TRBJ2-7; no clear D gene. This CDR3 is built from 13 residues. V shed 5 bases and J shed 2 bases, with 10 bases lying between them. Germline V CDR1 and CDR2: SEHNR, FQNEAQ (reference sequence). The CDR3 DNA is TGTGCCAGCAGCCGGGCTTCGACCTACGAGCAGTACTTC. Translated, it gives CASSRASTYEQYF.

The sample holds many counts of this clonotype. The rearrangement links TRBV19 to TRBJ1-1; no firm D call. This CDR3 comprises 13 residues. V was trimmed by 3 bases and J by 1 base, leaving 6 bases between them. Looked up from germline, CDR1 is LNHDA and CDR2 is SQIVND (reference sequence). Written as DNA, the CDR3 is TGTGCCAGTAGTATGGGTCCGAACACTGAAGCTTTCTTT. The encoded protein is CASSMGPNTEAFF.

This clonotype occurred many times. V gene TRBV2 combines with J gene TRBJ2-1; 7 bases map to TRBD1. CDR1 and CDR2 from the germline V gene are SNHLY and FYNNEI. The CDR3 covers 15 residues. The J segment lost 2 bases and the V segment lost 6 bases, leaving 7 bases of the junction unmatched. CDR3 residues: CASRKGQGAYNEQFF. The CDR3 DNA follows: TGTGCCAGCAGGAAAGGTCAGGGGGCCTACAATGAGCAGTTCTTC.

V and J are TRBV7-9 and TRBJ2-7; D may be TRBD1 (5 bases). Trimming left V 1 base short and J 1 base short, with 11 bases between. Germline V gene data show CDR1 as SEHNR and CDR2 as FQNEAQ (reference sequence). The CDR3 covers 15 residues. CDR3 residues: CASSLVPTVSYEQYF. The CDR3, as DNA: TGTGCCAGCAGCTTAGTCCCGACAGTATCCTACGAGCAGTACTTC.